This passage covers 4 T cell receptor beta chains from one sample sequenced in a study of beta chain features in type 1 diabetes. What was sequenced were expressed TCRB transcripts, since all of the isolated RNA had been reverse transcribed. Sequencing was performed with immunoSEQ multiplex PCR; in TCRdb, only in-frame clones are kept and a portion is missing. The table has hundreds of thousands of clones, about 14% seen once. The sample was central memory CD4+ T cells from blood. The receptors derive from a man aged 30 to 45 in good health.

This clone has only a few counts. The rearrangement uses TRBV30 and TRBJ1-5; unclear D gene. Germline CDR1 and CDR2: GTSNPN and SVGIG (reference sequence). CDR3 size: 13 residues. The V end was cut by 2 bases, the J end by 4 bases, with 9 bases between. The CDR3: CAWSFRENQPQHF. In nucleotides, the CDR3 is TGTGCCTGGAGTTTCCGAGAAAATCAGCCCCAGCATTTT.

The CDR3 loop reads CASSTHTTDTQYF. The DNA of the CDR3 is TGTGCCAGCAGCACGCACACCACAGATACGCAGTATTTT. The chain is built from TRBV5-4 and TRBJ2-3; no reliable D call. CDR3 length: 13 residues. V lost 4 bases and J 2 bases, leaving 8 bases between the germline ends. Germline-derived CDR1 and CDR2 are SGHNT and YYREEE (reference sequence). The full variable domain, rest sourced from reference TRBV5-4 and TRBJ2-3, is ETGVTQSPTHLIKTRGQQVTLRCSSQSGHNTVSWYQQALGQGPQFIFQYYREEENGRGNFPPRFSGLQFPNYSSELNVNALELDDSALYLCASSTHTTDTQYFGPGTRLTVL.

The gene calls are TRBV18 and TRBJ2-1; D may be TRBD1 or TRBD2 (6 bases each). The germline V gene encodes CDR1 KGHSH and CDR2 LQKENI. The CDR3 is made up of 17 amino acids. V shed 4 bases and J shed 3 bases, with 19 bases lying between them. The DNA for the CDR3 is TGTGCCAGCTCACGGGGGGCCGCAGGGACTCGCTACAATGAGCAGTTCTTC. This gives the protein CASSRGAAGTRYNEQFF.

V is TRBV25-1 and J is TRBJ1-2; maybe TRBD1 (6 bases). V lost 4 bases to trimming and J lost 13 bases, with 13 bases between them. The CDR3 spans 11 residues. Germline V gene sequence: CDR1 MGHDK, CDR2 SYGVNS. DNA of the CDR3: TGTGCCAGCAGTGCCCAGGGGATAGTCACCTTC. Protein sequence: CASSAQGIVTF.